The clone carrying this T cell receptor beta chain appeared once. What it binds is unknown. The data stem from a study of beta chain features in type 1 diabetes. At the level of the study: Patients looked much like healthy donors when it came to age, gender and cell yields. Whole-study findings and limits: TCRB repertoires of naive, central memory and Treg cells appeared more similar among patients than among healthy donors. VDJ junctions from type 1 diabetes patients carried fewer insertions and larger deletions. Shortening of TCRB CDR3s, moderate but significant, appeared in all four CD4+ subsets of Type 1 diabetes patients.

The CDR3 is 14 amino acids. V trimming: 7 bases; J trimming: 6 bases; junction bases outside the gene matches: 9. Germline V CDR1 and CDR2: MNHEY, SVGAGI. The study reverse transcribed the entire isolated RNA, so it sequenced expressed TCRB transcripts. TCRdb's table, derived via immunoSEQ multiplex PCR, lists solely in-frame clones and lacks some. The sample includes 200,000 to 300,000 clones, about 14% of them seen just once. The sample was naive CD4+ T cells from blood. This clonotype originated in a man younger than 45 with type 1 diabetes. This rearrangement joins TRBV6-5 to TRBJ2-3, with 8 bases identical to TRBD1. The CDR3 loop is CASTDRGARDTQYF. Written as DNA, the CDR3 is TGTGCCAGCACCGACAGGGGAGCGAGGGATACGCAGTATTTT.